This T cell receptor beta chain stems from a study of CD8+CD57+ T cells in acquired aplastic anemia. The overall study: CD4+ and CD8+ cells, once sorted, gave DNA averaging approximately 3 ug.

For this clonotype: The antigen is unknown.

Per the germline V gene, CDR1 is SQVTM and CDR2 is ANQGSEA. The CDR3 sequence is 13 residues long. V dropped 5 bases and J dropped 5; count of bases not matched to a gene: 7. The study, taken as a whole, reports: Researchers reported that CD8+ Simpson's diversity was not significantly different in patients versus controls.

Genomic DNA templated the TCR beta VDJ and CDR3 profiling. TCRdb analysed the reads with MiXCR anew, one entry per CDR3 protein. The sample carries under 250,000 distinct CDR3 sequences, 50% to 70% recorded once. Only patients with CD8+CD57+ cell expansion on flow cytometry were chosen for sequencing. All patients were therapy-naive when blood was sampled. The V and J genes are TRBV29-1 and TRBJ2-7, with 9 bases lining up with TRBD1. The TCR was taken from a human donor with aplastic anemia. The sequenced material came from sorted CD4+, CD8+, or CD8+CD57+ T cells (not recorded which) from PBMCs. The CDR3 loop reads CSVLGQGRNEQYF. The CDR3 DNA sequence: TGCAGCGTTCTCGGACAGGGGCGGAACGAGCAGTACTTC.